The rows below give T cell receptor beta chains drawn from one sample of a study of relationships among human T cell subsets. One entry per CDR3 protein, called by TCRdb with MiXCR from the multiplex PCR reads. The data contain some 7,000 distinct CDR3 sequences, 70% of them singletons. Material for sequencing was naive and transitional (CD45RA+) T cells sorted from blood. The source of these receptors is a man aged 35 to 55 in good health. Both conserved end residues are part of each CDR3. The D gene is left open where the match is weak. A clone size is listed for some rows: how often the clone was seen (once, few, many), or a class if it is expanded.

J gene,clone size,D gene,V gene,CDR3 length,CDR3 DNA,CDR3 protein
TRBJ1-1,NA,NA,TRBV11-3,14,TGTACCAGCAGTCCCGACGGGACCGGCACTGAAGCTTTCTTT,CTSSPDGTGTEAFF
TRBJ2-7,NA,NA,TRBV25-1,12,TGTGCCAGCAGTGATCCGTACTACGAGCAGTACTTC,CASSDPYYEQYF
TRBJ2-1,NA,NA,TRBV19,14,TGTGCCAGTAGTCCTTGGACTCCTAATAATGAGCAGTTCTTC,CASSPWTPNNEQFF
TRBJ2-5,few,NA,TRBV7-8,16,TGTGCCAGCAGCTTCCCGGAGGGACCTATCCAAGAGACCCAGTACTTC,CASSFPEGPIQETQYF
TRBJ2-3,NA,TRBD2,TRBV6-5,15,TGTGCCAGCAGTATGGGACTAGCCCAGCAAGATACGCAGTATTTT,CASSMGLAQQDTQYF
TRBJ2-1,NA,NA,TRBV7-9,15,TGTGCCAGCCTCGGGGACTGGAGCTCCTACAATGAGCAGTTCTTC,CASLGDWSSYNEQFF
TRBJ2-3,NA,NA,TRBV20-1,14,TGCAGTGCTAGGTCGGCAGGGCGTTCAGATACGCAGTATTTT,CSARSAGRSDTQYF
TRBJ1-4,few,NA,TRBV14,15,TGTGCCAGCAGCCAAGATGCCCTCCGGAACGAAAAACTGTTTTTT,CASSQDALRNEKLFF
TRBJ2-6,NA,TRBD1,TRBV11-1,17,TGTGCCAGCAGCCCGACAGGGGTGGTCTCTGGGGCCAACGTCCTGACTTTC,CASSPTGVVSGANVLTF
TRBJ1-2,few,NA,TRBV3-1,14,TGTGCCAGCAGCCTGGAGGTGAAAGACTATGGCTACACCTTC,CASSLEVKDYGYTF
TRBJ2-3,few,NA,TRBV11-2,15,TGTGCCAGCAGCCCGGCCCCGGAGAGCCCAGATACGCAGTATTTT,CASSPAPESPDTQYF
TRBJ2-5,NA,NA,TRBV10-2,13,TGCGCCAGCAGTGAGTCAGAGGGAACGACCCAGTACTTC,CASSESEGTTQYF
TRBJ1-1,NA,NA,TRBV28,13,TGTGCCAGCATAAATTATGCCCCCACTGAAGCTTTCTTT,CASINYAPTEAFF
TRBJ1-1,NA,NA,TRBV11-2,12,TGTGCCAGCAGCTTAGGGGCCACTGAAGCTTTCTTT,CASSLGATEAFF
TRBJ2-3,NA,TRBD2,TRBV4-1,18,TGCGCCAGCAGCCATGCCCCGGGACTAGCTAGGGGCACAGATACGCAGTATTTT,CASSHAPGLARGTDTQYF
TRBJ1-5,NA,NA,TRBV28,15,TGTGCCAGCAGTTTTTTCGGAGTACAAAATCAGCCCCAGCATTTT,CASSFFGVQNQPQHF
TRBJ2-7,NA,NA,TRBV12-3/TRBV12-4,12,TGTGCCAGCAGTACGTCATTCTACGAGCAGTACTTC,CASSTSFYEQYF
TRBJ1-1,NA,TRBD1,TRBV12-3/TRBV12-4,14,TGTGCCAGCAGGGTGACAGGGCTGAACACTGAAGCTTTCTTT,CASRVTGLNTEAFF
TRBJ2-5,NA,NA,TRBV28,15,TGTGCCAGCAGTTCGATTGGTGGTTTCCAAGAGACCCAGTACTTC,CASSSIGGFQETQYF
TRBJ2-1,once,NA,TRBV5-1,14,TGCGCCAGCAGCTTGGAGGCAGGGAGGAATGAGCAGTTCTTC,CASSLEAGRNEQFF
TRBJ2-7,once,NA,TRBV20-1,12,TGCAGTGCTCCCGGGAACCCCTACGAGCAGTACTTC,CSAPGNPYEQYF
TRBJ2-7,NA,NA,TRBV14,15,TGTGCCAGCAGCCAATTAGCCGGCAAAACTTACGAGCAGTACTTC,CASSQLAGKTYEQYF
TRBJ2-3,NA,NA,TRBV30,11,TGTGCCTCGGGGACTCTGGATACGCAGTATTTT,CASGTLDTQYF
TRBJ2-3,NA,NA,TRBV28,17,TGTGCCAGCTCCCTGGGGGGTGGGGCATTTAGGACAGATACGCAGTATTTT,CASSLGGGAFRTDTQYF
TRBJ2-1,once,TRBD2,TRBV27,16,TGTGCCAGCAGTTCCCGGACTAGCGGGAGGAGCAATGAGCAGTTCTTC,CASSSRTSGRSNEQFF
TRBJ1-5,NA,NA,TRBV20-1,15,TGCAGTGCTAGAGATCCGGCGGGGAGCAATCAGCCCCAGCATTTT,CSARDPAGSNQPQHF
TRBJ2-5,NA,NA,TRBV12-3/TRBV12-4,12,TGTGCCAGCAGTTTTGGGGCTGAGACCCAGTACTTC,CASSFGAETQYF
TRBJ2-7,once,NA,TRBV20-1,13,TGCAGTGCTAGAGGCGCCAGCGACTACGAGCAGTACTTC,CSARGASDYEQYF
TRBJ2-7,NA,TRBD1,TRBV20-1,12,TGCAGTGCCCCGGGACAGGGGGACGAGCAGTACTTC,CSAPGQGDEQYF
TRBJ2-3,NA,TRBD2,TRBV11-2,16,TGTGCCAGCAGCAAAGGACTAGCGGGGATAACAGATACGCAGTATTTT,CASSKGLAGITDTQYF
TRBJ2-2,NA,TRBD2,TRBV7-2,15,TGTGCCAGCAAACCAGCGGGAGTACGAACCGGGGAGCTGTTTTTT,CASKPAGVRTGELFF
TRBJ1-5,NA,NA,TRBV28,14,TGTGCCAGCAGTTTGAGGGGGGAGGATCAGCCCCAGCATTTT,CASSLRGEDQPQHF
TRBJ1-2,few,NA,TRBV29-1,13,TGCAGCGTTGTATATGGGTTGGAAGATGGCTACACCTTC,CSVVYGLEDGYTF
TRBJ2-3,few,NA,TRBV7-9,12,TGTGCCAGCAGCTCCTGGTGGGATACGCAGTATTTT,CASSSWWDTQYF
TRBJ1-5,NA,NA,TRBV18,14,TGTGCCAGCTCACCAGGTTTAGGCAATCAGCCCCAGCATTTT,CASSPGLGNQPQHF
TRBJ2-7,NA,NA,TRBV29-1,13,TGCAGCGTGCACAGGGGAGGAACCTACGAGCAGTACTTC,CSVHRGGTYEQYF
TRBJ2-3,NA,TRBD2,TRBV5-1,17,TGCGCCAGCAGCGTGGGGCTAGCGGGGGTGATCACAGATACGCAGTATTTT,CASSVGLAGVITDTQYF
TRBJ2-3,few,TRBD2,TRBV10-2,14,TGCGCCAGCAAATTAGGGAACGGGGAGGGTACGCAGTATTTT,CASKLGNGEGTQYF
TRBJ2-7,NA,NA,TRBV11-2,14,TGTGCCAGCAGCTCTCCAGGGTCCGGCTACGAGCAGTACTTC,CASSSPGSGYEQYF
TRBJ2-1,NA,NA,TRBV7-3,14,TGTGCCAGCAGCTTACAGACTCGGCAGGATGAGCAGTTCTTC,CASSLQTRQDEQFF
TRBJ2-7,few,TRBD1,TRBV5-1,17,TGCGCCAGCAGCACCGTTGGCTTAGGGACAGGGGGCGGCGAGCAGTACTTC,CASSTVGLGTGGGEQYF